The 7 T cell receptor beta chains presented below share a single source sample, sequenced in a study of T cells after yellow fever vaccination. TCRdb passed the 5' RACE reads through MiXCR, listing each CDR3 protein once. The table records about 94,000 distinct CDR3 sequences, approximately 9% of them present only once. The input for sequencing was CD8+ T cells not binding an NS4B(214-222) dextramer, sorted from PBMCs, taken roughly 14 days after the first yellow fever vaccination. Receptor source: a young man who received the YFV17D yellow fever vaccine.

V is TRBV5-1 and J is TRBJ1-1; no clear D gene. This CDR3 region has 12 residues. Germline-derived CDR1 and CDR2 are SGHRS and YFSETQ. V lost 6 bases to trimming and J lost 1 base, with 7 bases between them. The CDR3 reads CASKGTNTEAFF. For the CDR3, the DNA is TGCGCCAGCAAGGGCACGAACACTGAAGCTTTCTTT.

This clonotype was observed many times. This chain joins TRBV29-1 and TRBJ2-5; D might be TRBD2 (6 bases). CDR3 size: 15 residues. Germline CDR1 and CDR2: SQVTM and ANQGSEA. The V gene lost 1 base and the J gene lost 4 bases, with 16 bases spanning the gap. In nucleotides, the CDR3 is TGCAGCGTTGAAGCTACGGAGGGTATTGGAGAGACCCAGTACTTC. Residues: CSVEATEGIGETQYF.

This clonotype was detected only a few times. V gene TRBV6-5 combines with J gene TRBJ1-2; D call uncertain. Looked up from germline, CDR1 is MNHEY and CDR2 is SVGAGI. This CDR3 has 16 residues. V was clipped by 2 bases and J by 2 bases, with 15 bases between them. The CDR3 here is CASSYSAITGNYGYTF. Here the CDR3 DNA reads TGTGCCAGCAGTTACAGCGCGATTACGGGCAACTATGGCTACACCTTC.

The chain couples TRBV5-1 to TRBJ1-1; D perhaps matches TRBD1 (5 bases). Germline CDR1 and CDR2: SGHRS and YFSETQ. V was cut by 4 bases and J by 4 bases, with 11 bases left in between. This CDR3 has 13 amino acids. The CDR3 nucleotides read TGCGCCAGCAGCCTCCGGGGCATCACTGAAGCTTTCTTT. This codes for CASSLRGITEAFF.

The rearrangement joins TRBV6-5 to TRBJ1-2; no clear D. Germline V lookup: CDR1 MNHEY, CDR2 SVGAGI. V shed 2 bases and J shed 4 bases, with 8 bases lying between them. The CDR3 has 13 amino acids. CDR3 amino acids: CASSYGVGYGYTF. The CDR3 region has the DNA TGTGCCAGCAGTTACGGGGTCGGCTATGGCTACACCTTC.

The chain uses TRBV9 and TRBJ2-3; D is possibly TRBD1 (5 bases). CDR1 is SGDLS and CDR2 is YYNGEE in the germline V gene. The CDR3 is 13 residues long. The ends were cut back, 0 bases at V and 7 bases at J, with 9 bases in the middle. CDR3 sequence reads: CASSVDGQNTQYF. CDR3 bases: TGTGCCAGCAGCGTAGACGGACAAAATACGCAGTATTTT.

There are a few counts of this clonotype. V gene TRBV6-1 combines with J gene TRBJ2-1, with D tentatively TRBD1 or TRBD2 (5 bases each). The CDR3 totals 15 residues. CDR1 and CDR2 (germline): MNHNS, SASEGT. Trimming removed 5 bases at V and 6 bases at J, with 17 bases between. This chain's CDR3 is CASSPGQGGSNEQFF. As DNA, the CDR3 is TGTGCCAGCAGTCCAGGCCAGGGCGGGTCCAATGAGCAGTTCTTC.